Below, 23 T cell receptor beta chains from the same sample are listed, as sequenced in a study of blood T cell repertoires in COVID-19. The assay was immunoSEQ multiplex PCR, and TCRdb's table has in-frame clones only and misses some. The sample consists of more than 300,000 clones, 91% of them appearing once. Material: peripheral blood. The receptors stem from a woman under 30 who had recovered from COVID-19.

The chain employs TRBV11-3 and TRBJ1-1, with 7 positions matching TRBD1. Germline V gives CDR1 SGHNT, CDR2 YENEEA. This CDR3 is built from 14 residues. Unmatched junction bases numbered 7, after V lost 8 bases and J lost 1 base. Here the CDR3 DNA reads TGTGCCAGCCGAGGAGACAGGGCGAACACTGAAGCTTTCTTT. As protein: CASRGDRANTEAFF. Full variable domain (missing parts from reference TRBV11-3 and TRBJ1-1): EAGVVQSPRYKIIEKKQPVAFWCNPISGHNTLYWYLQNLGQGPELLIRYENEEAVDDSQLPKDRFSAERLKGVDSTLKIQPAELGDSAVYLCASRGDRANTEAFFGQGTRLTVV.

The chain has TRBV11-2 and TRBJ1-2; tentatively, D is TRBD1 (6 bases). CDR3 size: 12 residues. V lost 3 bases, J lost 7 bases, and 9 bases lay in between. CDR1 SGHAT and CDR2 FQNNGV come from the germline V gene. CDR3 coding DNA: TGTGCCAGCAGCTTTAGACAGGTTGGCTACACCTTC. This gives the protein CASSFRQVGYTF.

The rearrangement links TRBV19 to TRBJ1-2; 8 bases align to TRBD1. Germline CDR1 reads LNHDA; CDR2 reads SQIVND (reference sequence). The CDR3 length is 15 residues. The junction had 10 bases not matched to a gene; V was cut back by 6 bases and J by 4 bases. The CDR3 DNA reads TGTGCCAGTAGCCCCGCCCAGGGGGCTGGCTATGGCTACACCTTC. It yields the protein CASSPAQGAGYGYTF.

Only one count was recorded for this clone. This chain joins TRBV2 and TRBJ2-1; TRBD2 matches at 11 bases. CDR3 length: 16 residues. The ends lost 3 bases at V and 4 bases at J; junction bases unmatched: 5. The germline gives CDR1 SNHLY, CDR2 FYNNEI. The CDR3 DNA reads TGTGCCAGCAGTGAGTGGGGGACTAGCGGATACAATGAGCAGTTCTTC. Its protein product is CASSEWGTSGYNEQFF.

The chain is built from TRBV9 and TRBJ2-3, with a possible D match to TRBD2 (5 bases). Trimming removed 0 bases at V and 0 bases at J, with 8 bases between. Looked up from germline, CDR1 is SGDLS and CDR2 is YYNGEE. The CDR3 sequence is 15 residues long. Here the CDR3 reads CASSVEKRSTDTQYF. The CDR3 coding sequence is TGTGCCAGCAGCGTAGAAAAGCGGAGCACAGATACGCAGTATTTT.

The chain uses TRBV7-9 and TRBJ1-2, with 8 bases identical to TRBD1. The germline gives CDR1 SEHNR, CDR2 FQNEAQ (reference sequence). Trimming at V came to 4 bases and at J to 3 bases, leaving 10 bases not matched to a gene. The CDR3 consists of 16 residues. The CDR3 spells CASSYRQGALDYGYTF. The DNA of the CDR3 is TGTGCCAGCAGCTATCGCCAGGGGGCGCTTGACTATGGCTACACCTTC.

This chain's CDR3 is CASGSTQGARIHGLAGGVGEQFF. The CDR3 bases are TGTGCTAGTGGTTCCACACAGGGGGCGAGAATTCACGGACTAGCGGGAGGTGTGGGTGAGCAGTTCTTC. The chain carries TRBV12-5 and TRBJ2-1, with TRBD2 matching 14 bases. Germline V lookup: CDR1 LGHNT, CDR2 FRNRAP. The CDR3 consists of 23 residues. V lost 4 bases, J lost 9 bases, and 29 bases stayed unmatched.

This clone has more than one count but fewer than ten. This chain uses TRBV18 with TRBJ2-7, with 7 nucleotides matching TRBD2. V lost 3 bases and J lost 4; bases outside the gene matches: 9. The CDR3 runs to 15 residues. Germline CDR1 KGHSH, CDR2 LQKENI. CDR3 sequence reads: CASSPSGPGRYEQYV. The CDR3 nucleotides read TGTGCCAGCTCACCGTCGGGACCCGGGAGGTACGAGCAGTACGTC.

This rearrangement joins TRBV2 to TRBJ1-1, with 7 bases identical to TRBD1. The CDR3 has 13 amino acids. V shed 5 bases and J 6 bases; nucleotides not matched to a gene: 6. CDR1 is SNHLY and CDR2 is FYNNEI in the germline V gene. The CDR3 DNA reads TGTGCCAGCAGTCTACAGGGGCCAGCTGAAGCTTTCTTT. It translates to CASSLQGPAEAFF.

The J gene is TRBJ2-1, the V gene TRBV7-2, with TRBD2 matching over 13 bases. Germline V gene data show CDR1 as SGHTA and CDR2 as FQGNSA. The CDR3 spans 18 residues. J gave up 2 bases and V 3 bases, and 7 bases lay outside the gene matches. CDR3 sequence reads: CASSFPTSGRATYNEQFF. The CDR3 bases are TGTGCCAGCAGCTTCCCAACTAGCGGGAGGGCCACCTACAATGAGCAGTTCTTC. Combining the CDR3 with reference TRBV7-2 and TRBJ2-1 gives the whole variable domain GAGVSQSPSNKVTEKGKDVELRCDPISGHTALYWYRQSLGQGLEFLIYFQGNSAPDKSGLPSDRFSAERTGGSVSTLTIQRTQQEDSAVYLCASSFPTSGRATYNEQFFGPGTRLTVL.

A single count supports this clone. CDR3 coding DNA: TGTGCCAGCAGCCACTTAGGGGCAGAATTGGACAAAAACATTCAGTACTTC. Residues: CASSHLGAELDKNIQYF. The V and J genes are TRBV7-8 and TRBJ2-4; D is perhaps TRBD1 (5 bases). V lost 5 bases and J lost 3, with 20 bases in between. This CDR3 contains 17 residues. Germline values: CDR1 SGHVS, CDR2 FQNEAQ.

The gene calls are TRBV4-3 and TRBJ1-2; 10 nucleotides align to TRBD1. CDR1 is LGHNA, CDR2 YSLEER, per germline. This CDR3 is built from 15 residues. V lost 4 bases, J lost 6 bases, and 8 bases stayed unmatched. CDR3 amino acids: CASSRTLGTGDGYTF. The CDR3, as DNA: TGCGCCAGCAGCCGAACCCTCGGGACAGGGGATGGCTACACCTTC.

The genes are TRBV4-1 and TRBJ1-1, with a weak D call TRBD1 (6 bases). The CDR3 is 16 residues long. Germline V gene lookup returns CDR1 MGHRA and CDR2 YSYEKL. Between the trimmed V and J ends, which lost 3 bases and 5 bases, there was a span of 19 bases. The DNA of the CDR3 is TGCGCCAGCAGCCACGGGGGAGGGGGGGCGCGGACTGAAGCTTTCTTT. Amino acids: CASSHGGGGARTEAFF.

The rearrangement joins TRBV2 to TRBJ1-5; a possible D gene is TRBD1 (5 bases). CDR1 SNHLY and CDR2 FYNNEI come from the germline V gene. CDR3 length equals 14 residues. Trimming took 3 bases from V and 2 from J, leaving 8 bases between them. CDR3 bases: TGTGCCAGCAGTGATCGACAGCGCAATCAGCCCCAGCATTTT. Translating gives CASSDRQRNQPQHF.

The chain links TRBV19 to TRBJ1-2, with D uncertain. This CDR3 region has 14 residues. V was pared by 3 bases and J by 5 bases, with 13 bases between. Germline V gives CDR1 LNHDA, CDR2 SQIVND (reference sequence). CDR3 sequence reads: CASSILSASYGYTF. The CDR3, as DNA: TGTGCCAGTAGTATCCTGTCCGCCAGTTATGGCTACACCTTC.

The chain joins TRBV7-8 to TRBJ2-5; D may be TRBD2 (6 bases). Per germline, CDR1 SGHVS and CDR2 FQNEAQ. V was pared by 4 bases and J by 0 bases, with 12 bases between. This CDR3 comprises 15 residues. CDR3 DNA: TGTGCCAGCAGCTCATTTGGGGGGAACCAAGAGACCCAGTACTTC. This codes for CASSSFGGNQETQYF. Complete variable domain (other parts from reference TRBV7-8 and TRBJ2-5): GAGVSQSPRYKVAKRGQDVALRCDPISGHVSLFWYQQALGQGPEFLTYFQNEAQLDKSGLPSDRFFAERPEGSVSTLKIQRTQQEDSAVYLCASSSFGGNQETQYFGPGTRLLVL.

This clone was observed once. The CDR3 loop is CATRPGPGGPNYGYTF. CDR3 coding DNA: TGTGCCACCAGACCCGGGCCCGGGGGGCCTAACTATGGCTACACCTTC. The chain has TRBV24-1 and TRBJ1-2, with D perhaps TRBD1 (6 bases). With 7 bases removed from V and 0 bases from J, the gap between germline ends came to 17 bases. Germline V gene data show CDR1 as KGHDR and CDR2 as SFDVKD. The length of the CDR3 is 16 residues.

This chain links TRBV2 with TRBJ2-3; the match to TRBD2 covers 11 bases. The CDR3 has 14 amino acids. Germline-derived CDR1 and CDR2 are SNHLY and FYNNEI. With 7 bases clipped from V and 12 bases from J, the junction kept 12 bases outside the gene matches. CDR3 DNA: TGTGCCAGCAATACAGGGATAGCGGGAGGGGCTCAGTATTTT. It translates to CASNTGIAGGAQYF.

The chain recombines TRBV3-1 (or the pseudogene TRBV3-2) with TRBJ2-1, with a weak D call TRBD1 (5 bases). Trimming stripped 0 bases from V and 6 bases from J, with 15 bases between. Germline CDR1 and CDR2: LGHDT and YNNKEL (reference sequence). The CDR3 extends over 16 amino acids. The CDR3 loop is CASSQDFSYRGNEQFF. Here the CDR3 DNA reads TGTGCCAGCAGCCAAGATTTCTCGTATAGGGGCAATGAGCAGTTCTTC.

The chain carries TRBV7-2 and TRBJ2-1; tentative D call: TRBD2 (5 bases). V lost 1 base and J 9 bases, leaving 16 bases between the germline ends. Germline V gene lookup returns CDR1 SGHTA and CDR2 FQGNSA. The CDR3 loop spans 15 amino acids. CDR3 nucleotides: TGTGCCAGCAGCTTAGGATGGCGGTTTGGGAGTGAGCAGTTCTTC. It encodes CASSLGWRFGSEQFF. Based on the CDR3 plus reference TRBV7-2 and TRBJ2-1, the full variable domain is GAGVSQSPSNKVTEKGKDVELRCDPISGHTALYWYRQSLGQGLEFLIYFQGNSAPDKSGLPSDRFSAERTGGSVSTLTIQRTQQEDSAVYLCASSLGWRFGSEQFFGPGTRLTVL.

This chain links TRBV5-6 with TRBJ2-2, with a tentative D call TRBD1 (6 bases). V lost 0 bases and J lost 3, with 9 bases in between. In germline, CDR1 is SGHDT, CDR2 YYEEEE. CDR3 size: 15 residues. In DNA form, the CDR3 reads TGTGCCAGCAGCTTGGAACAGGGAGACACCGGGGAGCTGTTTTTT. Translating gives CASSLEQGDTGELFF.

The CDR3 here is CASSADGEETQYF. Written as DNA, the CDR3 is TGTGCCAGCAGCGCTGACGGGGAAGAGACCCAGTACTTC. This rearrangement joins TRBV7-2 to TRBJ2-5; TRBD2 might be the D (5 bases). V shed 5 bases and J shed 3 bases, with 10 bases lying between them. This CDR3 is built from 13 residues. Germline V gives CDR1 SGHTA, CDR2 FQGNSA.

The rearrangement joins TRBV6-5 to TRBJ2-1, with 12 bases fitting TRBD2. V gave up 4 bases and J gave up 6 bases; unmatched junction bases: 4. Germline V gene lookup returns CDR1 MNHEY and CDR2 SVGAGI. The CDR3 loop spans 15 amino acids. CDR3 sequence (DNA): TGTGCCAGCAGTTCCCGACTAGCGGGAGTCAATGAGCAGTTCTTC. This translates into CASSSRLAGVNEQFF.